Detailed here is one T cell receptor (beta chain). At one end the junction does not follow the germline gene, possibly because of a read error. Germline V gives CDR1 SGHKS, CDR2 YYEKEE (reference sequence). The CDR3 covers 16 residues. The repertoire was sequenced with immunoSEQ multiplex PCR; TCRdb's copy has only in-frame clones and lacks some. In the table there are about half a million clones, roughly nine tenths of which are singletons. The data belong to a study of blood T cell repertoires in COVID-19. Source material: peripheral blood. The TCR was taken from a man aged 18 to 29 with COVID-19, enrolled during active disease. The V gene is TRBV5-5, the J gene TRBJ2-1; 9 nucleotides match TRBD1. The CDR3 is CASRLGMGQGYNEQFF. The CDR3 nucleotides are TGTGCCAGCAGGTTGGGGATGGGACAGGGATACAATGAGCAGTTCTTC.